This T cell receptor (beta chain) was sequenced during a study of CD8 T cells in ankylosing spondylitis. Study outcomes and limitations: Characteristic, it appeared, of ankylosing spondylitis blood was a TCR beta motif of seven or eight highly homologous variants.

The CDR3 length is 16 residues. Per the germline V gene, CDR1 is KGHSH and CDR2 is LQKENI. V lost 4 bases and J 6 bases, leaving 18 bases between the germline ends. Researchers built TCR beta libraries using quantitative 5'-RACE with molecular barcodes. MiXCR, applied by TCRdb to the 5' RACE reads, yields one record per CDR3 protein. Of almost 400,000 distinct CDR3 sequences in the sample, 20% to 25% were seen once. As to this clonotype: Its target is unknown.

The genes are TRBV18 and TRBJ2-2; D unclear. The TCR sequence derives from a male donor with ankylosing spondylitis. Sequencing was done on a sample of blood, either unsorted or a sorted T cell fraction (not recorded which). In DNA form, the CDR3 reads TGTGCCAGCTCACGTTCCTTAGACTTTCTCGCCGGGGAGCTGTTTTTT. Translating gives CASSRSLDFLAGELFF.